This T cell receptor beta chain was retrieved from a study of CD8+CD57+ T cells in acquired aplastic anemia. Overall study results and limits: Patients shared 25 to 35 CD8+ CDR3 sequences with controls. Between the patient and control groups, CD8+ Simpson's diversity did not differ significantly.

TCR beta VDJ and CDR3 were profiled, and genomic DNA was the template. MiXCR, applied by TCRdb to the reads, yields one record per CDR3 protein. Of about 160,000 distinct CDR3 sequences listed, 40% to 55% are singletons. Germline V gene lookup returns CDR1 DFQATT and CDR2 SNEGSKA (reference sequence). V was pared by 6 bases and J by 3 bases, with 9 bases between. This CDR3 comprises 12 residues. Patients included in sequencing had previously demonstrated CD8+CD57+ cell expansion by flow cytometry. There were no patients without severe acquired aplastic anemia. Prior therapy had not been administered to any patient at the time of blood sampling. This clonotype was counted many times. Its specificity is not known.

This sequence originates from a human donor with aplastic anemia. The material sequenced was sorted CD4+, CD8+, or CD8+CD57+ T cells (not recorded which) from PBMCs. This chain joins TRBV20-1 and TRBJ1-3; D is perhaps TRBD1 (5 bases). The CDR3: CSARTNGNTIYF. CDR3 DNA sequence: TGCAGTGCAAGGACAAATGGAAACACCATATATTTT.